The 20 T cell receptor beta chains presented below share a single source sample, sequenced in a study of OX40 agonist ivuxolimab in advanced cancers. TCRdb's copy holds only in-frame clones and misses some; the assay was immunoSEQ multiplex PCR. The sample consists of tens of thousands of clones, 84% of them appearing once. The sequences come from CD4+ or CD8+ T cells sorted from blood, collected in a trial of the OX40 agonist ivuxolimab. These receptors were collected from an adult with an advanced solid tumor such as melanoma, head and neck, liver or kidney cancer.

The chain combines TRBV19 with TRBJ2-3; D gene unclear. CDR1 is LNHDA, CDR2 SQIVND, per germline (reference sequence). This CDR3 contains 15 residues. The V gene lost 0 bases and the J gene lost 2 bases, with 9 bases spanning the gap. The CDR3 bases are TGTGCCAGTAGTATAGATCTAGGGAACACAGATACGCAGTATTTT. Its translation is CASSIDLGNTDTQYF.

The DNA for the CDR3 is TGTGCCAGCAGCTTAGAGCTAGACCAAGAGACCCAGTACTTC. Protein sequence: CASSLELDQETQYF. The chain couples TRBV11-2 to TRBJ2-5; no clear D. With 0 bases removed from V and 0 bases from J, the gap between germline ends came to 5 bases. Germline CDR1 is SGHAT and CDR2 is FQNNGV. The CDR3 covers 14 residues. Supplemented by reference TRBV11-2 and TRBJ2-5, the full variable domain reads EAGVAQSPRYKIIEKRQSVAFWCNPISGHATLYWYQQILGQGPKLLIQFQNNGVVDDSQLPKDRFSAERLKGVDSTLKIQPAKLEDSAVYLCASSLELDQETQYFGPGTRLLVL.

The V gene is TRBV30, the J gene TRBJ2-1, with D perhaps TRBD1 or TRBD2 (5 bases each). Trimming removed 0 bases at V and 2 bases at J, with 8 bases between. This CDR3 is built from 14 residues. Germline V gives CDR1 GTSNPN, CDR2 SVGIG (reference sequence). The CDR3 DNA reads TGTGCCTGGAGTGTAGGGACCACCTACAATGAGCAGTTCTTC. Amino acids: CAWSVGTTYNEQFF.

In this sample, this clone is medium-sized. The CDR3 nucleotides read TGTGCCAGCAGCGTAGAATACAGGGGGGGTGAGCAGTTCTTC. Translating gives CASSVEYRGGEQFF. The chain employs TRBV9 and TRBJ2-1, with TRBD1 as a possible D gene (8 bases). The CDR3 loop spans 14 amino acids. V lost 0 bases and J 9 bases, leaving 13 bases between the germline ends. Germline V gene data show CDR1 as SGDLS and CDR2 as YYNGEE.

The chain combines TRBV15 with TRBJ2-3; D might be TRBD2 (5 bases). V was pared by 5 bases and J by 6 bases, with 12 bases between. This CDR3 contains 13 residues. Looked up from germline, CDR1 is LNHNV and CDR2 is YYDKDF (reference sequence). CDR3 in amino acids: CATSGLRPDTQYF. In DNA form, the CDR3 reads TGTGCCACCAGCGGACTCAGGCCCGATACGCAGTATTTT.

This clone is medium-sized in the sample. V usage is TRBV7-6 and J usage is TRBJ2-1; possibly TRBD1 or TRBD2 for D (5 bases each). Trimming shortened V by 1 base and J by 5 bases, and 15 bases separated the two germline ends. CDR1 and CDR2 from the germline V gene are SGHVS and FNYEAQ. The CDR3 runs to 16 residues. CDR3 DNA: TGTGCCAGCAGCTTAGGTACGGGGCCAGGTAACAATGAGCAGTTCTTC. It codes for CASSLGTGPGNNEQFF.

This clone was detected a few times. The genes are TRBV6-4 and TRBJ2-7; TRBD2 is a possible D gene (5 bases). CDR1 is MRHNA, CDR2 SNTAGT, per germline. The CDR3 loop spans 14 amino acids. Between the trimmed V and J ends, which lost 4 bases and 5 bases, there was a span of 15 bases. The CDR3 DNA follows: TGTGCCAGCAGTGGGAGGAACAGAGACGACGAGCAGTACTTC. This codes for CASSGRNRDDEQYF.

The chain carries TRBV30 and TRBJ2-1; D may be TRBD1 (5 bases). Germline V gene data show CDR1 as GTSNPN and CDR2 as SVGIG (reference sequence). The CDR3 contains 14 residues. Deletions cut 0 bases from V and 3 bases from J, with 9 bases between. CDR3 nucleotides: TGTGCCTGGAGTGTTTGGACAAACTACAATGAGCAGTTCTTC. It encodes CAWSVWTNYNEQFF.

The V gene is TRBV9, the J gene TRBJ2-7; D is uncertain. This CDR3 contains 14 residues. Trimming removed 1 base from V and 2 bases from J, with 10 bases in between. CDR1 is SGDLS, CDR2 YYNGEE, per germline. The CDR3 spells CASSVTTDPYEQYF. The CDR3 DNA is TGTGCCAGCAGCGTAACTACCGACCCCTACGAGCAGTACTTC.

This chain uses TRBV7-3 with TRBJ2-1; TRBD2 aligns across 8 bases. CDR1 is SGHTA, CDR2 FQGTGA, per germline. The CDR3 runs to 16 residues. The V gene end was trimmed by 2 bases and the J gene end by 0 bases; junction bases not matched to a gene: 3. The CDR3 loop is CASSLYLAGSYNEQFF. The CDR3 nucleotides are TGTGCCAGCAGCTTATATCTAGCGGGCTCCTACAATGAGCAGTTCTTC.

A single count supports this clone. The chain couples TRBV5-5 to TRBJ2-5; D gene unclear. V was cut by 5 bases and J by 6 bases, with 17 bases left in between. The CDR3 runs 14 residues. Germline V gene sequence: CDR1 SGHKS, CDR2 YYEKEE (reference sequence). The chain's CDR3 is CASSREVREKTQYF. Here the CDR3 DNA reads TGTGCCAGCAGTCGAGAGGTTAGGGAAAAGACCCAGTACTTC.

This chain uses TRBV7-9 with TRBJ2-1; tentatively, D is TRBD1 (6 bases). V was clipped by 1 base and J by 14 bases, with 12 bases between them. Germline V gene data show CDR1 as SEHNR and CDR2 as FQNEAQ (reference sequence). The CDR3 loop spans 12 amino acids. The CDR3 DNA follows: TGTGCCAGCAGCTTAGTAGGGGGTAAAGAGTTCTTC. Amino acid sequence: CASSLVGGKEFF.

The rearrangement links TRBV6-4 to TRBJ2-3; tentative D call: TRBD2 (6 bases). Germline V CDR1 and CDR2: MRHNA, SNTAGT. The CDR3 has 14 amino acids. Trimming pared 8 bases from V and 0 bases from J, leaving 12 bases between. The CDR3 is CASAKGGSTDTQYF. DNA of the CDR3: TGTGCCAGCGCAAAAGGAGGGAGCACAGATACGCAGTATTTT.

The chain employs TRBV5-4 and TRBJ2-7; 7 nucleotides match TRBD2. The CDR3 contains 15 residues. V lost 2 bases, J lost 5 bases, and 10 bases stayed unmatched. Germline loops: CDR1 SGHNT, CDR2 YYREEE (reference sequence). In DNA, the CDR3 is TGTGCCAGCAGCTTAACCGCGGGAGACATGGACGAGCAGTACTTC. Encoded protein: CASSLTAGDMDEQYF.

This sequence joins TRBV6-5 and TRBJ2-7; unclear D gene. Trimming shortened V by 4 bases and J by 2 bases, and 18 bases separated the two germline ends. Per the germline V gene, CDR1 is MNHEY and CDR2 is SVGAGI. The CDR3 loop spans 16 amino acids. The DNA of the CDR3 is TGTGCCAGCAGTTCCTTGGGTGGCGAGTCCCCCTACGAGCAGTACTTC. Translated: CASSSLGGESPYEQYF.

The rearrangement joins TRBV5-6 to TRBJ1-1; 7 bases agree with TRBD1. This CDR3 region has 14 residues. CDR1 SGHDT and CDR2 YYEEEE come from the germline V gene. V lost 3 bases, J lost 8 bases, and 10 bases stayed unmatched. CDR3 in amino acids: CASSSANRGGEAFF. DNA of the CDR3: TGTGCCAGCAGCTCAGCTAACAGGGGAGGCGAAGCTTTCTTT.

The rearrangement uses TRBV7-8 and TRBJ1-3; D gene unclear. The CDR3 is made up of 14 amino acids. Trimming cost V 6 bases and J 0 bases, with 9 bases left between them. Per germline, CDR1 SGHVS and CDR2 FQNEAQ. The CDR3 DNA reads TGTGCCAGCAGAACACGCATCTCTGGAAACACCATATATTTT. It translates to CASRTRISGNTIYF. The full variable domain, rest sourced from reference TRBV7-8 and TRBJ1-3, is GAGVSQSPRYKVAKRGQDVALRCDPISGHVSLFWYQQALGQGPEFLTYFQNEAQLDKSGLPSDRFFAERPEGSVSTLKIQRTQQEDSAVYLCASRTRISGNTIYFGEGSWLTVV.

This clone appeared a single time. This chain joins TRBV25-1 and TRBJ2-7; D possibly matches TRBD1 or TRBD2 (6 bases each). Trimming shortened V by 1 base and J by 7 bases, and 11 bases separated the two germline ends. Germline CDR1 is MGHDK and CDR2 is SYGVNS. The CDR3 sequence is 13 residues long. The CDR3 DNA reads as TGTGCCAGCAGTGAATTTCGGGGGCGGGAGCAGTACTTC. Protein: CASSEFRGREQYF.

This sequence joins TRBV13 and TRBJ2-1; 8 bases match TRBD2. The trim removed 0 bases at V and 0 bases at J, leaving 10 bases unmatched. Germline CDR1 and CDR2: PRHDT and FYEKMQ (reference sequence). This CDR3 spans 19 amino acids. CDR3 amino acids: CASSLGLTSGLSSYNEQFF. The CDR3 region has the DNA TGTGCCAGCAGCTTAGGGCTAACTAGCGGACTGAGCTCCTACAATGAGCAGTTCTTC.

The CDR3 DNA reads TGTGCCAGCAGCGTTACGGGACAGAGCTCCTACGAGCAGTACTTC. Protein sequence: CASSVTGQSSYEQYF. The gene calls are TRBV7-9 and TRBJ2-7, with 7 bases lining up with TRBD1. Trimming removed 5 bases from V and 0 bases from J; junction bases left unmatched: 7. The CDR3 sequence is 15 residues long. Germline lookup yields CDR1 SEHNR and CDR2 FQNEAQ (reference sequence).